This is a list of T cell receptor beta chains from one sample in a study of T cell clonotyping in hematopoietic cell transplantation. Method: immunoSEQ multiplex PCR; TCRdb's copy keeps in-frame clones and lacks some. In the table there are some 6,200 clones, about 77% of which are singletons. The sequenced sample was PBMCs, obtained 100 days after allogeneic stem cell transplant. The receptors here all came from a female patient aged 25-39 years who had an allogeneic stem cell transplant, so the T cells may come from the graft donor. Some clones in this sample may be carry-over from other donors' samples. Each CDR3 is given with its conserved first and last residue. A D gene is named only where the DNA matches it firmly. The size of a clone is reported for some rows only, either as once, few or many, or as a class for expanded clones.

CASSQEWYPSSFNEKLFF TGCGCCAGCAGCCAAGAGTGGTACCCCTCGAGTTTTAATGAAAAACTGTTTTTT TRBV4-3 - TRBJ1-4 -
CASSLAGTSGEETQYF TGTGCCAGCAGCTTAGCCGGGACTAGCGGGGAAGAGACCCAGTACTTC TRBV7-2 TRBD2 TRBJ2-5 -
CASRGIPNTEAFF TGTGCCAGCAGGGGCATTCCGAACACTGAAGCTTTCTTT TRBV2 - TRBJ1-1 -
CASSPGTGLGGYTF TGTGCCAGCAGTCCCGGGACAGGGCTGGGTGGCTACACCTTC TRBV6-5 TRBD1 TRBJ1-2 -
CASSLSGPLRWNTEAFF TGTGCCAGCAGCTTGTCAGGGCCTCTGCGGTGGAACACTGAAGCTTTCTTT TRBV5-6 - TRBJ1-1 few
CASSPPPGHKLSDTQYF TGTGCCAGCAGCCCGCCCCCGGGACACAAATTGTCAGATACGCAGTATTTT TRBV7-3 - TRBJ2-3 -
CASSYSRTGTRSPLHF TGTGCCAGCAGTTACTCAAGGACAGGGACGCGCTCACCCCTCCACTTT TRBV6-5 TRBD1 TRBJ1-6 -
CASSVTRYYEQYF TGTGCCAGTAGTGTGACACGTTACTACGAGCAGTACTTC TRBV19 - TRBJ2-7 few
CASSPNRGGADTQYF TGTGCCAGCAGCCCTAACAGGGGTGGAGCAGATACGCAGTATTTT TRBV9 TRBD1 TRBJ2-3 few
CASSDGGNQPQHF TGTGCCAGCAGTGATGGGGGTAATCAGCCCCAGCATTTT TRBV25-1 - TRBJ1-5 -
CASSLGSGSLSTEAFF TGTGCCAGCAGCTTGGGGTCAGGTTCCCTGTCTACTGAAGCTTTCTTT TRBV5-6 - TRBJ1-1 -
CASSRDSNQETQYF TGTGCCAGCAGCCGCGACAGTAACCAAGAGACCCAGTACTTC TRBV5-4 - TRBJ2-5 -
CASSVDLATADTQYF TGTGCCAGCAGCGTAGATCTAGCCACCGCAGATACGCAGTATTTT TRBV9 - TRBJ2-3 few
CASSDDPGGDIQHF TGTGCCAGCAGCGACGACCCGGGGGGAGACATCCAGCATTTT TRBV6-6 - TRBJ1-5 few
CASAAYGRSSYNEQFF TGTGCCAGCGCCGCTTACGGGAGGAGCTCCTACAATGAGCAGTTCTTC TRBV2 TRBD2 TRBJ2-1 -
CATSNGGLYGYTF TGTGCCACCTCGAATGGAGGGCTCTATGGCTACACCTTC TRBV2 - TRBJ1-2 -
CASSLRGIQETQYF TGTGCCAGCAGCCTACGGGGGATTCAAGAGACCCAGTACTTC TRBV7-2 - TRBJ2-5 large
CASRDPGQQAETQYF TGTGCCAGCAGGGACCCGGGACAACAAGCGGAGACCCAGTACTTC TRBV7-2 - TRBJ2-5 once
CASSQGDQGGGTGELFF TGCGCCAGCAGCCAAGGGGATCAGGGGGGAGGCACCGGGGAGCTGTTTTTT TRBV4-3 - TRBJ2-2 few
CASSIRGEDTGELFF TGTGCCAGTAGTATACGGGGTGAAGACACCGGGGAGCTGTTTTTT TRBV19 - TRBJ2-2 few
CASSGGQGYNSPLHF TGTGCCAGCAGCGGGGGCCAAGGATATAATTCACCCCTCCACTTT TRBV6-1 - TRBJ1-6 -
CASSEFQGSGANVLTF TGTGCCAGCAGTGAATTTCAGGGCTCTGGGGCCAACGTCCTGACTTTC TRBV25-1 - TRBJ2-6 -
CASSPNLGNQPQHF TGTGCCAGCAGCCCAAATCTTGGCAATCAGCCCCAGCATTTT TRBV7-2 - TRBJ1-5 once
CASSSTRAGGETQYF TGTGCCAGCAGCTCAACAAGAGCGGGGGGGGAGACCCAGTACTTC TRBV7-2 TRBD2 TRBJ2-5 once
CASSKAGGVLEQYF TGTGCCAGCAGCAAGGCGGGGGGAGTCCTCGAGCAGTACTTC TRBV6-1 TRBD2 TRBJ2-7 -
CSVRGGTEAFF TGCAGCGTTAGGGGGGGCACTGAAGCTTTCTTT TRBV29-1 - TRBJ1-1 -